A single sample gave rise to the 29 T cell receptor beta chains below, sequenced in a study of T-cell reconstitution after alpha-beta-depleted transplantation in children. Unique molecular identifiers were built into the TCRbeta library. TCRdb independently ran MiXCR on the PCR reads; one entry per CDR3 protein. The table records hundreds of thousands of distinct CDR3 sequences, 10% to 15% of them present only once. The input for sequencing was PBMCs, mostly from graft donor cells, taken 360 days after TCRalphabeta/CD19-depleted stem cell transplant. The receptors shown here come from a male patient aged 10-17 years who had a stem cell transplant for acute myeloid leukemia, so the T cells may come from the graft donor.

This clonotype was picked up a small number of times. The chain combines TRBV5-6 with TRBJ2-5; 7 nucleotides align to TRBD1. The V and J ends lost 2 bases and 4 bases, in that order; junction bases with no gene match: 11. Germline lookup yields CDR1 SGHDT and CDR2 YYEEEE. This CDR3 has 16 residues. The CDR3 here is CASSFFGDSPRETQYF. For the CDR3, the DNA is TGTGCCAGCAGCTTCTTCGGGGACAGTCCGCGAGAGACCCAGTACTTC.

This clonotype was recorded a few times. V is TRBV5-5 and J is TRBJ1-3; 8 nucleotides align to TRBD1. Germline lookup yields CDR1 SGHKS and CDR2 YYEKEE (reference sequence). Trimming cost V 4 bases and J 6 bases; bases outside gene matches: 9. CDR3 length: 15 amino acids. The CDR3 DNA is TGTGCCAGCAGCCCAGGACAGGGTGTTGCAAACACCATATATTTT. Translation gives CASSPGQGVANTIYF.

This clonotype was recorded a few times. The chain combines TRBV28 with TRBJ2-7, with 11 nucleotides matching TRBD1. The CDR3 contains 15 residues. Germline-derived CDR1 and CDR2 are MDHEN and SYDVKM. V trimming: 8 bases; J trimming: 3 bases; junction bases outside the gene matches: 9. In DNA form, the CDR3 reads TGTGCCAGCCACGGGACAGGGGGAGTGGGCTACGAGCAGTACTTC. Translation: CASHGTGGVGYEQYF.

This clonotype was recorded at least ten times. The J gene is TRBJ2-1, the V gene TRBV3-1; the D is unclear. The CDR3 spans 12 residues. CDR1 and CDR2 from the germline V gene are LGHDT and YNNKEL (reference sequence). The V end was cut by 3 bases, the J end by 7 bases, with 7 bases between. The CDR3, as DNA: TGTGCCAGCAGCCATAGGCGGAATGAGCAGTTCTTC. Amino acid sequence: CASSHRRNEQFF.

Ten or more counts support this clonotype. The rearrangement joins TRBV7-2 to TRBJ2-5; a possible D gene is TRBD1 (6 bases). CDR3 length: 15 residues. The V end lost 5 bases, the J end lost 1 base, and 14 bases lay between the germline ends. The germline CDR1 and CDR2 sequences are SGHTA and FQGNSA. CDR3 sequence reads: CASSQRARGQETQYF. The CDR3 DNA follows: TGTGCCAGCAGCCAGAGGGCCAGGGGCCAAGAGACCCAGTACTTC.

The CDR3: CASSLKGGVPYNEQFF. The CDR3 DNA is TGTGCCAGCAGCTTAAAAGGGGGAGTCCCCTACAATGAGCAGTTCTTC. The rearrangement links TRBV7-3 to TRBJ2-1, with D maybe TRBD1 (6 bases). From germline, CDR1 is SGHTA and CDR2 FQGTGA. The CDR3 is 16 residues long. V gave up 1 base and J gave up 2 bases, with 12 bases separating them.

The table lists this clonotype with a few counts. This chain joins TRBV3-1 and TRBJ1-1; D ambiguous. The CDR3 totals 19 residues. The germline V and J ends were trimmed by 4 bases and 0 bases, with 24 bases remaining between them. Germline lookup yields CDR1 LGHDT and CDR2 YNNKEL (reference sequence). The CDR3 DNA follows: TGTGCCAGCAGCCTAACAGCGGGTTGGGAGGGCTTCATGAACACTGAAGCTTTCTTT. This codes for CASSLTAGWEGFMNTEAFF.

The table lists this clonotype with a few counts. V and J are TRBV11-1 and TRBJ2-2, with 10 positions matching TRBD1. Germline CDR1 is SGHAT and CDR2 is FQDESV (reference sequence). V lost 6 bases and J lost 4; bases outside the gene matches: 20. CDR3 length: 20 residues. Here the CDR3 reads CASRPLFPGQGMVGTGELFF. CDR3 DNA: TGTGCCAGCAGACCCCTATTTCCGGGACAGGGGATGGTTGGCACCGGGGAGCTGTTTTTT. The full variable domain, completed using reference TRBV11-1 and TRBJ2-2, is EAEVAQSPRYKITEKSQAVAFWCDPISGHATLYWYRQILGQGPELLVQFQDESVVDDSQLPKDRFSAERLKGVDSTLKIQPAELGDSAMYLCASRPLFPGQGMVGTGELFFGEGSRLTVL.

This clonotype was found many times. The chain recombines TRBV18 with TRBJ2-7; 9 bases map to TRBD1. Germline loops: CDR1 KGHSH, CDR2 LQKENI. The CDR3 is 15 amino acids. With 1 base clipped from V and 4 bases from J, the junction kept 5 bases outside the gene matches. DNA for the CDR3: TGTGCCAGCTCACCACGTACAGGGGGCCCTTACGAGCAGTACTTC. Its translation: CASSPRTGGPYEQYF.

The sample holds many counts of this clonotype. The chain has TRBV2 and TRBJ2-2; D call uncertain. V was cut by 6 bases and J by 1 base, with 9 bases left in between. CDR3 size: 14 residues. The germline V gene has CDR1 SNHLY and CDR2 FYNNEI. CDR3 sequence (DNA): TGTGCCAGCAGCGCCGAAGAGAACACCGGGGAGCTGTTTTTT. Translating gives CASSAEENTGELFF.

The chain employs TRBV20-1 and TRBJ2-3; 8 bases are shared with TRBD2. There are 16 residues in the CDR3. V was pared by 6 bases and J by 4 bases, with 15 bases of the junction left unmatched. Germline lookup yields CDR1 DFQATT and CDR2 SNEGSKA (reference sequence). CDR3 loop: CSARFSSGSWADTQYF. CDR3 DNA: TGCAGTGCAAGATTCAGCAGCGGGAGTTGGGCAGATACGCAGTATTTT.

The table lists this clonotype with a few counts. The CDR3 loop is CASSQAGDSYNEQFF. In nucleotides, the CDR3 is TGTGCCAGCAGCCAAGCCGGGGATTCCTACAATGAGCAGTTCTTC. The chain uses TRBV4-2 and TRBJ2-1; the D gene is possibly TRBD2 (5 bases). Trimming removed 1 base at V and 1 base at J, with 8 bases between. There are 15 residues in the CDR3. Looked up from germline, CDR1 is LGHNA and CDR2 is YNFKEQ.

J is TRBJ2-1 and V is TRBV24-1; D uncertain. The CDR3 contains 11 residues. Germline values: CDR1 KGHDR, CDR2 SFDVKD. Trimming removed 5 bases from V and 6 bases from J, with 4 bases in between. In DNA, the CDR3 is TGTGCCACCAGTGGCCTCAATGAGCAGTTCTTC. Amino acid sequence: CATSGLNEQFF.

This clonotype was found many times. The chain carries TRBV29-1 and TRBJ2-1; a weak D match, TRBD1 (6 bases). V lost 6 bases and J lost 1, with 13 bases in between. Germline CDR1 and CDR2: SQVTM and ANQGSEA. The CDR3 has 14 residues. The CDR3 loop is CSVDSRGSYNEQFF. The CDR3 DNA sequence: TGCAGCGTCGATTCCAGGGGTTCCTACAATGAGCAGTTCTTC.

This rearrangement joins TRBV7-8 to TRBJ2-3; tentative D call: TRBD1 (6 bases). Germline CDR1 SGHVS, CDR2 FQNEAQ. V lost 4 bases and J lost 1, with 15 bases in between. The CDR3 covers 16 residues. CDR3 nucleotide sequence: TGTGCCAGCAGCTCCCCGGACCCAGGGGGCACAGATACGCAGTATTTT. It translates to CASSSPDPGGTDTQYF.

This clonotype has just a few counts. The chain couples TRBV12-3 or TRBV12-4 to TRBJ1-2; D is possibly TRBD1 (5 bases). The V and J ends lost 6 bases and 13 bases respectively, with 9 bases between them. The length of the CDR3 is 9 residues. This chain's CDR3 is CASSPGITF. The DNA of the CDR3 is TGTGCCAGCAGCCCAGGGATCACCTTC.

This chain uses TRBV20-1 with TRBJ2-7; unclear D gene. CDR1 and CDR2 from the germline V gene are DFQATT and SNEGSKA (reference sequence). The V end lost 6 bases, the J end lost 3 bases, and 15 bases lay between the germline ends. The CDR3 consists of 13 residues. CDR3 DNA: TGCAGTGCCTTGGCCTCTAGTCACTACGAGCAGTACTTC. Amino acid sequence: CSALASSHYEQYF.

Points on this clonotype: The junction departs from germline at one end; a sequencing error may be responsible. The chain uses TRBV28 and TRBJ1-5; D is unclear. There are 15 residues in the CDR3. Germline V lookup: CDR1 MDHEN, CDR2 SYDVKM. The CDR3 DNA follows: TGTGCCAGCAGCTTATCGAGGGTTAGCAATCAGCCCCAGCATTTT. As protein: CASSLSRVSNQPQHF.

The chain employs TRBV28 and TRBJ2-3; a weak D match, TRBD1 (5 bases). Germline assignment: CDR1 MDHEN and CDR2 SYDVKM. V lost 5 bases and J lost 0, with 15 bases in between. CDR3 length equals 16 residues. This CDR3 reads CASSRRTPTSTDTQYF. In nucleotides, the CDR3 is TGTGCCAGCAGTCGCCGGACACCCACTAGCACAGATACGCAGTATTTT.

This clonotype was seen at least ten times. The V gene is TRBV20-1, the J gene TRBJ2-7; D call uncertain. CDR1 is DFQATT, CDR2 SNEGSKA, per germline (reference sequence). Trimming took 2 bases from V and 2 from J, leaving 7 bases between them. The CDR3 contains 12 residues. CDR3 sequence reads: CSARSETYEQYF. CDR3 bases: TGCAGTGCTAGAAGCGAGACCTACGAGCAGTACTTC.

This chain joins TRBV12-3 or TRBV12-4 and TRBJ2-2, with 14 positions matching TRBD2. The CDR3 loop spans 18 amino acids. CDR3 loop: CTRSLAGTSGRRPGELFF. The CDR3 DNA reads TGTACCCGCAGTTTGGCCGGGACTAGCGGGAGACGGCCCGGGGAGCTGTTTTTT.

The chain links TRBV28 to TRBJ2-2; no reliable D call. V dropped 3 bases and J dropped 5 bases, with 13 bases sitting between them. This CDR3 is built from 15 residues. Looked up from germline, CDR1 is MDHEN and CDR2 is SYDVKM. CDR3 sequence reads: CASSFDVQGTGELFF. In DNA, the CDR3 is TGTGCCAGCAGTTTCGACGTCCAAGGGACCGGGGAGCTGTTTTTT. Together with reference TRBV28 and TRBJ2-2, the CDR3 gives the full variable domain: DVKVTQSSRYLVKRTGEKVFLECVQDMDHENMFWYRQDPGLGLRLIYFSYDVKMKEKGDIPEGYSVSREKKERFSLILESASTNQTSMYLCASSFDVQGTGELFFGEGSRLTVL.

Note on this clonotype: One end of the junction varies from germline; a read error may be responsible. The chain combines TRBV4-3 with TRBJ2-7; D is undetermined. The CDR3 has 15 amino acids. Germline CDR1 is LGHNA and CDR2 is YSLEER. The CDR3 spells CASRQGLAGPYEQYF. CDR3 in DNA: TGCGCCAGCAGACAAGGGTTGGCAGGACCCTACGAGCAGTACTTC.

This clonotype was found a few times. J is TRBJ2-1 and V is TRBV7-3, with TRBD2 matching over 8 bases. V was pared by 5 bases and J by 3 bases, with 6 bases of the junction left unmatched. The CDR3 length is 15 residues. Germline CDR1 reads SGHTA; CDR2 reads FQGTGA. This chain's CDR3 is CASSETSGYYNEQFF. The CDR3 bases are TGTGCCAGCAGCGAAACTAGCGGATACTACAATGAGCAGTTCTTC. The full variable domain, its missing parts supplied by reference TRBV7-3 and TRBJ2-1, is GAGVSQTPSNKVTEKGKYVELRCDPISGHTALYWYRQSLGQGPEFLIYFQGTGAADDSGLPNDRFFAVRPEGSVSTLKIQRTERGDSAVYLCASSETSGYYNEQFFGPGTRLTVL.

The gene calls are TRBV7-2 and TRBJ1-4; 9 bases fit TRBD1. Losses at the gene ends were 1 base for V and 6 bases for J; bases not matched to a gene: 3. CDR1 is SGHTA, CDR2 FQGNSA, per germline. This CDR3 spans 15 amino acids. This chain's CDR3 is CASSLEGQGYEKLFF. CDR3 coding DNA: TGTGCCAGCAGCTTAGAGGGACAGGGATATGAAAAACTGTTTTTT.

Many counts were recorded for this clonotype. The V and J genes are TRBV5-1 and TRBJ2-1; 10 nucleotides line up with TRBD2. The CDR3 has 14 amino acids. Germline-derived CDR1 and CDR2 are SGHRS and YFSETQ. Unmatched junction bases numbered 4, after V lost 6 bases and J lost 4 bases. CDR3 DNA: TGCGCCAGCAAGTATAGCGGGAGGTACAATGAGCAGTTCTTC. Translated, it gives CASKYSGRYNEQFF.

The CDR3 protein is CASSLALSTTYEQYF. The CDR3 bases are TGTGCCAGCAGCTTAGCGTTGAGTACCACCTACGAGCAGTACTTC. This chain uses TRBV7-8 with TRBJ2-7; the D is unclear. Trimming left V 0 bases short and J 2 bases short, with 11 bases between. Germline CDR1 reads SGHVS; CDR2 reads FQNEAQ. The CDR3 totals 15 residues.

This clonotype was picked up many times. V and J are TRBV28 and TRBJ1-2, with D possibly being TRBD1 (5 bases). The CDR3 has 16 residues. The V gene's germline CDR1 is MDHEN and CDR2 SYDVKM. With 3 bases removed from V and 4 bases from J, the gap between germline ends came to 18 bases. The CDR3: CASSFWSGTLSYGYTF. The CDR3 bases are TGTGCCAGCAGTTTCTGGTCAGGGACCCTTTCCTATGGCTACACCTTC.

This clonotype appeared many times. V gene TRBV5-6 combines with J gene TRBJ1-4, with 8 positions matching TRBD1. Germline V gene lookup returns CDR1 SGHDT and CDR2 YYEEEE. Trimming took 4 bases from V and 5 from J; bases not matched to a gene: 4. CDR3 length equals 14 residues. Here the CDR3 DNA reads TGTGCCAGCAGCCCGGGACAGGCGAATGAAAAACTGTTTTTT. Amino acid sequence: CASSPGQANEKLFF.